A selection of T cell receptor beta chains follows, all from one sample in a study of T cell clones after liver transplantation. Data came from immunoSEQ multiplex PCR; TCRdb stores just in-frame clones and leaves some out. Among 45,000 to 55,000 clones, approximately 84% were seen once, and the ten largest hold 8% to 9.5%. This sample comprised CD4+ T cells from blood, obtained before liver transplant. These receptors were taken from a human donor who received a liver transplant. CDR3s include the opening cysteine and the closing phenylalanine or tryptophan. A D gene is named only where the DNA matches it firmly. For some rows the clone size is stated as once, few or many, or as a class when expanded; others skip it.

len: 15; d_gene: NA; abundance: NA; v_gene: TRBV6-5; j_gene: TRBJ1-1; CDR3aa: CASSYRIPPNTEAFF; CDR3nt: TGTGCCAGCAGTTACAGGATACCCCCGAACACTGAAGCTTTCTTT
len: 14; d_gene: NA; abundance: once; v_gene: TRBV19; j_gene: TRBJ2-7; CDR3aa: CASSTRRPLYEQYF; CDR3nt: TGTGCCAGTAGTACTCGCCGGCCACTCTACGAGCAGTACTTC
len: 13; d_gene: TRBD1; abundance: NA; v_gene: TRBV7-3; j_gene: TRBJ2-1; CDR3aa: CASSEGQMNEQFF; CDR3nt: TGTGCCAGCAGCGAGGGACAGATGAATGAGCAGTTCTTC
len: 14; d_gene: NA; abundance: NA; v_gene: TRBV5-1; j_gene: TRBJ2-1; CDR3aa: CASRGTGPYNEQFF; CDR3nt: TGCGCCAGCAGGGGGACGGGTCCATACAATGAGCAGTTCTTC
len: 16; d_gene: TRBD2; abundance: NA; v_gene: TRBV19; j_gene: TRBJ2-3; CDR3aa: CASSIGASGGTDTQYF; CDR3nt: TGTGCCAGTAGTATCGGGGCTAGCGGGGGGACAGATACGCAGTATTTT
len: 18; d_gene: TRBD2; abundance: NA; v_gene: TRBV2; j_gene: TRBJ2-7; CDR3aa: CASSVWMTSGRAGVGQYF; CDR3nt: TGTGCCAGCAGTGTCTGGATGACTAGCGGGAGGGCCGGGGTTGGGCAGTACTTC
len: 15; d_gene: NA; abundance: NA; v_gene: TRBV5-1; j_gene: TRBJ2-2; CDR3aa: CASSGSRRDPGELFF; CDR3nt: TGCGCCAGCAGTGGGAGTCGGAGGGACCCCGGGGAGCTGTTTTTT
len: 16; d_gene: TRBD2; abundance: NA; v_gene: TRBV4-2; j_gene: TRBJ2-7; CDR3aa: CASSHAGTSGFDEQYF; CDR3nt: TGTGCCAGCAGCCACGCAGGGACTAGCGGATTTGACGAGCAGTACTTC
len: 14; d_gene: TRBD1; abundance: NA; v_gene: TRBV5-4; j_gene: TRBJ1-1; CDR3aa: CASTPLEGAGLAFF; CDR3nt: TGTGCCAGCACGCCCCTGGAGGGGGCCGGTTTGGCTTTCTTT
len: 16; d_gene: NA; abundance: NA; v_gene: TRBV14; j_gene: TRBJ2-6; CDR3aa: CASSPPGNTGANVLTF; CDR3nt: TGTGCCAGCAGCCCGCCGGGTAACACTGGGGCCAACGTCCTGACTTTC
len: 13; d_gene: NA; abundance: NA; v_gene: TRBV7-8; j_gene: TRBJ2-7; CDR3aa: CASSLGVTYEQYF; CDR3nt: TGTGCCAGCAGCTTAGGCGTTACCTACGAGCAGTACTTC
len: 13; d_gene: NA; abundance: NA; v_gene: TRBV7-9; j_gene: TRBJ2-7; CDR3aa: CASSFAGVYEQYF; CDR3nt: TGTGCCAGCAGCTTCGCCGGGGTCTACGAGCAGTACTTC
len: 14; d_gene: NA; abundance: NA; v_gene: TRBV6-6; j_gene: TRBJ2-7; CDR3aa: CASSYSRADHGQYF; CDR3nt: TGTGCCAGCAGTTACTCGAGGGCAGATCATGGGCAGTACTTC
len: 13; d_gene: NA; abundance: few; v_gene: TRBV9; j_gene: TRBJ1-5; CDR3aa: CASSVASSQPQHF; CDR3nt: TGTGCCAGCAGCGTAGCCTCTTCTCAGCCCCAGCATTTT
len: 13; d_gene: NA; abundance: NA; v_gene: TRBV5-6; j_gene: TRBJ1-2; CDR3aa: CASSLQGTYGYTF; CDR3nt: TGTGCCAGCAGCCTTCAGGGTACATATGGCTACACCTTC
len: 13; d_gene: NA; abundance: NA; v_gene: TRBV7-2; j_gene: TRBJ2-2; CDR3aa: CASSYLRTGELFF; CDR3nt: TGTGCCAGCAGCTATCTACGGACCGGGGAGCTGTTTTTT
len: 16; d_gene: TRBD1; abundance: NA; v_gene: TRBV4-3; j_gene: TRBJ2-2; CDR3aa: CASSQDRTGDTGELFF; CDR3nt: TGCGCCAGCAGCCAAGATCGAACAGGGGACACCGGGGAGCTGTTTTTT
len: 12; d_gene: NA; abundance: once; v_gene: TRBV7-2; j_gene: TRBJ2-3; CDR3aa: CASTSDADTQYF; CDR3nt: TGTGCCAGCACCTCAGACGCAGATACGCAGTATTTT
len: 18; d_gene: TRBD2; abundance: NA; v_gene: TRBV27; j_gene: TRBJ2-4; CDR3aa: CASSLNSSGRRYKNIQYF; CDR3nt: TGTGCCAGCAGTTTAAACTCTAGCGGGAGACGTTACAAAAACATTCAGTACTTC
len: 15; d_gene: NA; abundance: medium-sized; v_gene: TRBV6-5; j_gene: TRBJ1-2; CDR3aa: CASSGEGPWGHGYTF; CDR3nt: TGTGCCAGCAGTGGGGAAGGGCCCTGGGGGCATGGCTACACCTTC
len: 15; d_gene: NA; abundance: NA; v_gene: TRBV2; j_gene: TRBJ1-6; CDR3aa: CASSDRDIYNSPLHF; CDR3nt: TGTGCCAGCAGTGATAGAGATATCTATAATTCACCCCTCCACTTT
len: 15; d_gene: NA; abundance: NA; v_gene: TRBV19; j_gene: TRBJ2-1; CDR3aa: CASSIQSDREGQQFF; CDR3nt: TGTGCCAGTAGTATCCAATCGGACCGGGAAGGGCAGCAGTTCTTC
len: 12; d_gene: NA; abundance: few; v_gene: TRBV7-9; j_gene: TRBJ1-2; CDR3aa: CASSFSEGGYTF; CDR3nt: TGTGCCAGCAGCTTCAGTGAGGGGGGCTACACCTTC
len: 15; d_gene: NA; abundance: once; v_gene: TRBV28; j_gene: TRBJ2-5; CDR3aa: CASSQPSKGRETQYF; CDR3nt: TGTGCCAGCAGTCAACCATCGAAGGGGAGAGAGACCCAGTACTTC
len: 12; d_gene: NA; abundance: few; v_gene: TRBV7-6; j_gene: TRBJ1-3; CDR3aa: CASSPGGNTIYF; CDR3nt: TGTGCCAGCAGCCCCGGGGGAAACACCATATATTTT
len: 19; d_gene: TRBD2; abundance: NA; v_gene: TRBV10-3; j_gene: TRBJ2-1; CDR3aa: CAISLGPIGLAGAYNEQFF; CDR3nt: TGTGCCATCAGTTTAGGACCAATCGGACTAGCGGGGGCATACAATGAGCAGTTCTTC
len: 14; d_gene: TRBD1; abundance: NA; v_gene: TRBV30; j_gene: TRBJ1-5; CDR3aa: CAWSRTGGGQPQHF; CDR3nt: TGTGCCTGGAGTCGGACAGGGGGAGGCCAGCCCCAGCATTTT
len: 17; d_gene: NA; abundance: NA; v_gene: TRBV2; j_gene: TRBJ1-3; CDR3aa: CASSEVWNRNSGNTIYF; CDR3nt: TGTGCCAGCAGTGAAGTATGGAACAGAAACTCTGGAAACACCATATATTTT
len: 17; d_gene: NA; abundance: NA; v_gene: TRBV6-8; j_gene: TRBJ2-3; CDR3aa: CASSSTRGWTGKDTQYF; CDR3nt: TGTGCCAGCAGCTCCACACGGGGGTGGACGGGTAAAGATACGCAGTATTTT
len: 11; d_gene: NA; abundance: NA; v_gene: TRBV30; j_gene: TRBJ2-3; CDR3aa: CAWSSASTQYF; CDR3nt: TGTGCCTGGAGTTCGGCAAGTACGCAGTATTTT
len: 15; d_gene: NA; abundance: NA; v_gene: TRBV7-2; j_gene: TRBJ1-3; CDR3aa: CASSLGGAYGNTIYF; CDR3nt: TGTGCCAGCAGCTTAGGGGGGGCGTATGGAAACACCATATATTTT
len: 14; d_gene: TRBD1; abundance: NA; v_gene: TRBV7-2; j_gene: TRBJ1-3; CDR3aa: CASSLDRVSNTIYF; CDR3nt: TGTGCCAGCAGCTTGGACAGGGTGAGCAACACCATATATTTT
len: 16; d_gene: TRBD2; abundance: NA; v_gene: TRBV7-3; j_gene: TRBJ2-7; CDR3aa: CASSLMASGGIYEQYF; CDR3nt: TGTGCCAGCAGCTTAATGGCTAGCGGGGGAATCTACGAGCAGTACTTC
len: 15; d_gene: TRBD1; abundance: NA; v_gene: TRBV5-1; j_gene: TRBJ2-5; CDR3aa: CASSIRTGGQETQYF; CDR3nt: TGCGCCAGCAGCATTCGGACAGGGGGCCAAGAGACCCAGTACTTC
len: 12; d_gene: NA; abundance: once; v_gene: TRBV7-8; j_gene: TRBJ2-3; CDR3aa: CASSFGGDTQYF; CDR3nt: TGTGCCAGCAGCTTTGGAGGAGATACGCAGTATTTT
len: 16; d_gene: TRBD2; abundance: NA; v_gene: TRBV5-4; j_gene: TRBJ2-2; CDR3aa: CASSLMGLANTGELFF; CDR3nt: TGTGCCAGCAGCTTGATGGGACTAGCGAACACCGGGGAGCTGTTTTTT
len: 13; d_gene: NA; abundance: NA; v_gene: TRBV7-6; j_gene: TRBJ2-1; CDR3aa: CASSFSEHNEQFF; CDR3nt: TGTGCCAGCAGCTTCAGCGAGCACAATGAGCAGTTCTTC
len: 15; d_gene: NA; abundance: NA; v_gene: TRBV5-1; j_gene: TRBJ2-7; CDR3aa: CASSLLNGGSYEQYF; CDR3nt: TGCGCCAGCAGCTTACTAAACGGGGGCTCCTACGAGCAGTACTTC
len: 14; d_gene: TRBD1; abundance: NA; v_gene: TRBV10-3; j_gene: TRBJ1-3; CDR3aa: CAIKGRGPGNTIYF; CDR3nt: TGTGCCATCAAGGGCAGGGGGCCTGGAAACACCATATATTTT
len: 15; d_gene: NA; abundance: NA; v_gene: TRBV4-3; j_gene: TRBJ2-7; CDR3aa: CASSQDWSSRLEQYF; CDR3nt: TGCGCCAGCAGCCAAGATTGGAGCTCACGCCTCGAGCAGTACTTC
len: 13; d_gene: NA; abundance: NA; v_gene: TRBV18; j_gene: TRBJ2-5; CDR3aa: CASSPPTRETQYF; CDR3nt: TGTGCCAGCTCACCACCAACTCGAGAGACCCAGTACTTC
len: 16; d_gene: NA; abundance: NA; v_gene: TRBV5-8; j_gene: TRBJ1-2; CDR3aa: CASSLESTGPSYGYTF; CDR3nt: TGTGCCAGCAGCCTGGAGAGTACAGGCCCAAGCTATGGCTACACCTTC
len: 14; d_gene: TRBD1; abundance: NA; v_gene: TRBV4-1; j_gene: TRBJ2-7; CDR3aa: CASSPDRGTYEQYF; CDR3nt: TGCGCCAGCAGCCCGGACAGGGGCACCTACGAGCAGTACTTC
len: 15; d_gene: NA; abundance: NA; v_gene: TRBV6-5; j_gene: TRBJ2-7; CDR3aa: CASKTEDSSSYEQYF; CDR3nt: TGTGCCAGCAAGACGGAGGACAGTAGCTCCTACGAGCAGTACTTC
len: 12; d_gene: NA; abundance: NA; v_gene: TRBV28; j_gene: TRBJ2-5; CDR3aa: CASRAGKETQYF; CDR3nt: TGTGCCAGCAGAGCAGGGAAGGAGACCCAGTACTTC
len: 14; d_gene: TRBD2; abundance: NA; v_gene: TRBV11-3; j_gene: TRBJ2-2; CDR3aa: CASSLWTSDGELFF; CDR3nt: TGTGCCAGCAGCTTATGGACTAGCGACGGGGAGCTGTTTTTT
len: 16; d_gene: NA; abundance: NA; v_gene: TRBV7-2; j_gene: TRBJ2-3; CDR3aa: CASSLFPSGSTDTQYF; CDR3nt: TGTGCCAGCAGCTTATTTCCCTCCGGGAGCACAGATACGCAGTATTTT
len: 17; d_gene: NA; abundance: NA; v_gene: TRBV28; j_gene: TRBJ2-3; CDR3aa: CASSTYRDRAGTDTQYF; CDR3nt: TGTGCCAGCAGTACATACCGGGACCGGGCCGGTACAGATACGCAGTATTTT
len: 14; d_gene: TRBD1; abundance: NA; v_gene: TRBV29-1; j_gene: TRBJ1-2; CDR3aa: CSVDLRGTGYGYTF; CDR3nt: TGCAGCGTTGACCTGCGAGGGACAGGCTATGGCTACACCTTC
len: 14; d_gene: NA; abundance: few; v_gene: TRBV5-8; j_gene: TRBJ1-5; CDR3aa: CASSSQGVGQPQHF; CDR3nt: TGTGCCAGCAGTTCTCAGGGCGTTGGACAGCCCCAGCATTTT
len: 16; d_gene: TRBD2; abundance: NA; v_gene: TRBV6-1; j_gene: TRBJ2-1; CDR3aa: CASSVPSGSNYNEQFF; CDR3nt: TGTGCCAGCAGTGTACCTAGCGGGAGCAATTACAATGAGCAGTTCTTC
len: 15; d_gene: NA; abundance: NA; v_gene: TRBV28; j_gene: TRBJ1-5; CDR3aa: CASSPSWGGNQPQHF; CDR3nt: TGTGCCAGCAGCCCGTCCTGGGGCGGCAATCAGCCCCAGCATTTT